Shown below are 26 T cell receptor beta chains from a single sample sequenced in a study of blood T cell repertoires in COVID-19 (dated by TCRdb to about 2020). The library was generated by the immunoSEQ multiplex PCR assay. Not all clones reach the TCRdb copy of this immuneACCESS table, which keeps in-frame sequences only. Checked studies attribute under half of the gap to unresolved V genes and leave the rest unexplained. In this sample the table shows fewer than 250,000 clones, approximately 80% of which occur a single time. Of the sample, 7.4% falls within the top ten clones. Material: PBMCs or T cells enriched from blood (not recorded which). The receptor source for this set is a woman in her thirties or forties with acute COVID-19.

This chain connects TRBV3-1 (or the pseudogene TRBV3-2) to TRBJ2-3; 7 bases map to TRBD2. CDR1 and CDR2 from the germline V gene are LGHDT and YNNKEL (reference sequence). The CDR3 sequence is 14 residues long. J gave up 6 bases and V 1 base, and 4 bases lay outside the gene matches. CDR3 DNA: TGTGCCAGCAGCCAAGCGGGAGGAGGGGATACGCAGTATTTT. Residues: CASSQAGGGDTQYF.

The chain links TRBV6-5 to TRBJ1-1; D gene ambiguous. CDR1 is MNHEY and CDR2 is SVGAGI in the germline V gene. The germline V and J ends were trimmed by 6 bases and 0 bases, with 8 bases remaining between them. The CDR3 contains 13 residues. Here the CDR3 DNA reads TGTGCCAGCAGGCCGCGGGTGAACACTGAAGCTTTCTTT. Protein sequence: CASRPRVNTEAFF.

For the CDR3, the DNA is TGTGCCAGCAGCAGAAACAACGCCTACGAGCAGTACTTC. Protein: CASSRNNAYEQYF. V is TRBV7-2 and J is TRBJ2-7; D not certain. CDR3 length equals 13 residues. CDR1 SGHTA and CDR2 FQGNSA come from the germline V gene. Trimming took 5 bases from V and 2 from J, leaving 10 bases between them.

V usage is TRBV5-1 and J usage is TRBJ2-3, with TRBD2 matching over 14 bases. CDR1 is SGHRS and CDR2 is YFSETQ in the germline V gene. The CDR3 runs 16 residues. Trimming took 3 bases from V and 6 from J; bases not matched to a gene: 6. In DNA, the CDR3 is TGCGCCAGCAGCTCCGGACTAGCGGGAGGAATGGATACGCAGTATTTT. Translating it yields CASSSGLAGGMDTQYF.

In this sample, this clone turned up many times. The chain links TRBV30 to TRBJ1-5; 7 bases are a match to TRBD1. CDR1 is GTSNPN and CDR2 is SVGIG in the germline V gene (reference sequence). This CDR3 has 14 residues. The V segment lost 2 bases and the J segment 2 bases; nucleotides outside the gene matches: 3. The CDR3 nucleotides read TGTGCCTGGAGTCAAGGGGGCGGCAATCAGCCCCAGCATTTT. Its translation is CAWSQGGGNQPQHF.

This clone was seen only a few times. V and J are TRBV6-1 and TRBJ1-2; D remains unclear. Germline values: CDR1 MNHNS, CDR2 SASEGT. The CDR3 has 14 residues. V was trimmed by 3 bases and J by 4 bases, leaving 12 bases between them. The CDR3 DNA reads as TGTGCCAGCAGTGACGGCAGGAACACCTATGGCTACACCTTC. It specifies CASSDGRNTYGYTF.

V gene TRBV7-2 combines with J gene TRBJ2-2, with 7 bases lining up with TRBD2. With 8 bases clipped from V and 5 bases from J, the junction kept 14 bases outside the gene matches. CDR3 length equals 16 residues. CDR1 and CDR2 (germline): SGHTA, FQGNSA. The CDR3 DNA reads as TGTGCCAGCCTTATCGCGGGGAGGGCCGGAACCGGGGAGCTGTTTTTT. Protein sequence: CASLIAGRAGTGELFF.

This chain joins TRBV6-2 or TRBV6-3 and TRBJ2-7; 7 bases are a match to TRBD1. This CDR3 has 17 residues. Germline assignment: CDR1 MNHEY and CDR2 SVGEGT. V was clipped by 6 bases and J by 3 bases; unmatched bases: 17. In DNA, the CDR3 is TGTGCCAGCAGCCGGGACAGTCCCCGGTTTGGGTTCTACGAGCAGTACTTC. Residues: CASSRDSPRFGFYEQYF.

In regard to this clone: A read error may produce the germline difference seen at one junction end. This chain uses TRBV6-4 with TRBJ1-2; 10 bases are a match to TRBD1. The CDR3 consists of 14 residues. Germline V lookup: CDR1 MRHNA, CDR2 SNTAGT. CDR3 nucleotides: TGTGCCAGCAGTCCCTCCGGGACAGGGGTGCGCTACACTTTC. Its translation: CASSPSGTGVRYTF.

This chain uses TRBV3-1 (or the pseudogene TRBV3-2) with TRBJ1-1; 9 positions match TRBD1. Looked up from germline, CDR1 is LGHDT and CDR2 is YNNKEL (reference sequence). There are 14 residues in the CDR3. With V trimmed by 4 bases and J by 5 bases, 5 bases remained unmatched. The CDR3 reads CASSPRDRETEAFF. For the CDR3, the DNA is TGTGCCAGCAGCCCCAGGGACAGGGAGACTGAAGCTTTCTTT.

The chain links TRBV7-2 to TRBJ2-7; 7 positions match TRBD2. Per germline, CDR1 SGHTA and CDR2 FQGNSA. The junction had 4 bases not matched to a gene; V was cut back by 0 bases and J by 2 bases. CDR3 size: 15 residues. CDR3: CASSLAQGGTYEQYF. The CDR3 DNA follows: TGTGCCAGCAGCTTAGCGCAGGGAGGGACCTACGAGCAGTACTTC. Drawing the rest from reference TRBV7-2 and TRBJ2-7, the complete variable domain is GAGVSQSPSNKVTEKGKDVELRCDPISGHTALYWYRQSLGQGLEFLIYFQGNSAPDKSGLPSDRFSAERTGGSVSTLTIQRTQQEDSAVYLCASSLAQGGTYEQYFGPGTRLTVT.

This chain links TRBV7-2 with TRBJ1-1; D is undetermined. This CDR3 is built from 14 residues. Between the trimmed V and J ends, which lost 1 base and 7 bases, there was a span of 13 bases. Looked up from germline, CDR1 is SGHTA and CDR2 is FQGNSA. The DNA of the CDR3 is TGTGCCAGCAGCTTAGATGCAGGATCTATTGAAGCTTTCTTT. Protein: CASSLDAGSIEAFF.

V is TRBV30 and J is TRBJ2-2; 14 bases agree with TRBD2. Germline V gene sequence: CDR1 GTSNPN, CDR2 SVGIG (reference sequence). The CDR3 sequence is 19 residues long. The J segment lost 0 bases and the V segment lost 3 bases, leaving 9 bases of the junction unmatched. CDR3 sequence reads: CAWSIKTSGGAANTGELFF. CDR3 nucleotide sequence: TGTGCCTGGAGCATTAAGACTAGCGGGGGGGCCGCGAACACCGGGGAGCTGTTTTTT.

This clone was seen only once. The chain is built from TRBV7-3 and TRBJ1-1, with D unresolved. V lost 2 bases, J lost 0 bases, and 7 bases lay in between. The CDR3 is made up of 14 amino acids. CDR1 SGHTA and CDR2 FQGTGA come from the germline V gene. The CDR3 DNA is TGTGCCAGCAGCTTATCCCCATTGAACACTGAAGCTTTCTTT. Its translation: CASSLSPLNTEAFF.

This chain connects TRBV7-9 to TRBJ1-3, with no clear D. Germline CDR1 is SEHNR and CDR2 is FQNEAQ (reference sequence). The V gene lost 0 bases and the J gene lost 4 bases, with 4 bases spanning the gap. CDR3 length equals 13 residues. CDR3 nucleotides: TGTGCCAGCAGCTTAGCGCGCGGAAACACCATATATTTT. It specifies CASSLARGNTIYF.

V usage is TRBV28 and J usage is TRBJ2-2; TRBD2 matches at 14 bases. CDR3 length: 16 residues. V lost 2 bases to trimming and J lost 6 bases; unmatched junction nucleotides: 2. Germline CDR1 is MDHEN and CDR2 is SYDVKM. For the CDR3, the DNA is TGTGCCAGCAGTTTAAGACTAGCGGGAGGGGCCGGGGAGCTGTTTTTT. Amino acids: CASSLRLAGGAGELFF.

This chain joins TRBV5-4 and TRBJ2-2; 10 bases map to TRBD1. Trimming at V came to 6 bases and at J to 5 bases, leaving 4 bases not matched to a gene. CDR3 length equals 14 residues. In germline, CDR1 is SGHNT, CDR2 YYREEE (reference sequence). The CDR3 protein is CASTRTGGTGELFF. DNA of the CDR3: TGTGCCAGCACCCGGACAGGGGGTACCGGGGAGCTGTTTTTT. Variable domain in full (rest from reference TRBV5-4 and TRBJ2-2): ETGVTQSPTHLIKTRGQQVTLRCSSQSGHNTVSWYQQALGQGPQFIFQYYREEENGRGNFPPRFSGLQFPNYSSELNVNALELDDSALYLCASTRTGGTGELFFGEGSRLTVL.

The CDR3 reads CATSLGGRMNTEAFF. The CDR3 DNA reads as TGTGCCACCAGCCTAGGGGGACGGATGAACACTGAAGCTTTCTTT. The chain is built from TRBV15 and TRBJ1-1, with TRBD1 as a possible D gene (6 bases). The V end lost 5 bases, the J end lost 0 bases, and 13 bases lay between the germline ends. CDR1 and CDR2 from the germline V gene are LNHNV and YYDKDF (reference sequence). The CDR3 runs to 15 residues.

The chain joins TRBV7-3 to TRBJ2-1; 7 nucleotides agree with TRBD2. Germline V gene lookup returns CDR1 SGHTA and CDR2 FQGTGA. This CDR3 comprises 16 residues. Trimming at V came to 4 bases and at J to 3 bases, leaving 9 bases not matched to a gene. CDR3 sequence (DNA): TGTGCCAGCAGCTCGGGACCGACTAGCAGCTACAATGAGCAGTTCTTC. Encoded protein: CASSSGPTSSYNEQFF.

The rearrangement uses TRBV19 and TRBJ2-3, with 9 bases fitting TRBD1. Unmatched junction bases numbered 7, after V lost 6 bases and J lost 3 bases. Per the germline V gene, CDR1 is LNHDA and CDR2 is SQIVND (reference sequence). This CDR3 comprises 15 residues. The CDR3 is CASSQGQGETDTQYF. The CDR3 coding sequence is TGTGCCAGTAGCCAGGGACAGGGAGAGACAGATACGCAGTATTTT. Using reference TRBV19 and TRBJ2-3 for the parts outside the CDR3, the full variable domain is DGGITQSPKYLFRKEGQNVTLSCEQNLNHDAMYWYRQDPGQGLRLIYYSQIVNDFQKGDIAEGYSVSREKKESFPLTVTSAQKNPTAFYLCASSQGQGETDTQYFGPGTRLTVL.

This clone came up a few times. The chain is built from TRBV3-1 (or the pseudogene TRBV3-2) and TRBJ1-1; the D gene is possibly TRBD1 (5 bases). Trimming removed 5 bases from V and 1 base from J, with 11 bases in between. Germline assignment: CDR1 LGHDT and CDR2 YNNKEL (reference sequence). This CDR3 spans 14 amino acids. The DNA of the CDR3 is TGTGCCAGCAGCGCCAGGGTCGGGAACACTGAAGCTTTCTTT. Protein: CASSARVGNTEAFF.

This clone was counted at least ten times. Different DNA sequences within this sample yield the same CDR3. The V gene is TRBV28, the J gene TRBJ2-7; the match to TRBD2 covers 8 bases. The germline CDR1 and CDR2 sequences are MDHEN and SYDVKM. The V and J ends lost 6 bases and 2 bases, in that order; junction bases with no gene match: 9. The CDR3 is 15 amino acids. The CDR3 protein is CASSLSGGGTYEQYF. As DNA, the CDR3 is TGTGCCAGCAGCCTGAGCGGGGGTGGGACCTACGAGCAGTACTTC.

This clone was recorded a few times. DNA of the CDR3: TGCAGCGTACAGGGGGGCCTATGGGGTGGTGGGCAGTTCTTC. This translates into CSVQGGLWGGGQFF. The rearrangement links TRBV29-1 to TRBJ2-1; 8 bases agree with TRBD1. The CDR3 extends over 14 amino acids. V lost 6 bases and J lost 12; bases outside the gene matches: 16. Germline V lookup: CDR1 SQVTM, CDR2 ANQGSEA.

V is TRBV5-5 and J is TRBJ1-6; a possible D gene is TRBD1 (5 bases). The CDR3 is 15 residues long. The V and J ends lost 4 bases and 8 bases respectively, with 16 bases between them. Germline assignment: CDR1 SGHKS and CDR2 YYEKEE (reference sequence). The CDR3 protein is CASSGGSRDHSPLHF. The CDR3, as DNA: TGTGCCAGCAGCGGGGGGTCCAGGGACCATTCACCCCTCCACTTT.

The chain recombines TRBV5-4 with TRBJ2-2; 12 bases align to TRBD2. The CDR3 has 16 residues. CDR1 is SGHNT, CDR2 YYREEE, per germline (reference sequence). V shed 3 bases, J shed 2 bases, and the junction held 2 bases outside the gene matches. CDR3 amino acids: CASSSGLAGNTGELFF. The CDR3 DNA reads TGTGCCAGCAGCTCCGGACTAGCGGGAAACACCGGGGAGCTGTTTTTT.

The chain has TRBV10-3 and TRBJ1-1; D is uncertain. This CDR3 has 13 amino acids. V was clipped by 4 bases and J by 7 bases, with 13 bases between them. Germline loops: CDR1 ENHRY, CDR2 SYGVKD. The CDR3 sequence: CAISAGTDYEAFF. CDR3 DNA: TGTGCCATCAGTGCGGGCACGGACTATGAAGCTTTCTTT.